These T cell receptor beta chains were read from a single sample in a study of cytomegalovirus exposure and HLA in healthy donors. The repertoire was sequenced with immunoSEQ multiplex PCR; TCRdb's copy has only in-frame clones and lacks some. The sample comprises some 200,000 clones, 82% of which are singletons, and around 0.8% rests with the top ten. The sequencing input was PBMCs. These receptors were collected from a woman aged 18 to 35 in good health and CMV-seronegative. The CDR3 runs from the conserved cysteine through the conserved F or W. A D gene is named only where the DNA matches it firmly. A clone size is listed for some rows: how often the clone was seen (once, few, many), or a class if it is expanded.

j_gene | d_gene | v_gene | abundance | CDR3nt | CDR3aa
TRBJ1-1 | NA | TRBV11-2 | few | TGTGCCAGCAGCTTACTCGTTCAGGGGCTTCGTAGGGGAGCTTTCTTT | CASSLLVQGLRRGAFF
TRBJ1-1 | TRBD1 | TRBV11-1 | NA | TGTGCCAGCAGCTCGGGACAGGGGTGGGCTGAAGCTTTCTTT | CASSSGQGWAEAFF
TRBJ2-2 | NA | TRBV6-1 | NA | TGTGCCGTTCGCGGGACTTACGCGAACACCGGGGAGCTGTTTTTT | CAVRGTYANTGELFF
TRBJ2-7 | TRBD1 | TRBV11-1 | NA | TGTGCCAGCAGCTCGATAGGGGGCCTCGGCGAGCAGTACTTC | CASSSIGGLGEQYF
TRBJ1-4 | TRBD1 | TRBV19 | NA | TGTGCCAGTAGCATTAAACAGGGGAGTAATGAAAAACTGTTTTTT | CASSIKQGSNEKLFF
TRBJ1-5 | NA | TRBV27 | NA | TGTGCCAGCAGTTTATCGCCCCAGTCAAATCAGCCCCAGCATTTT | CASSLSPQSNQPQHF
TRBJ1-1 | TRBD1 | TRBV28 | NA | TGTGCCAGCAGGGGACAGGGGCGGTCGAACACTGAAGCTTTCTTT | CASRGQGRSNTEAFF
TRBJ2-2 | TRBD1 | TRBV5-1 | NA | TGCGCCAGCACCCGACCGGGACAGGGGAACACCGGGGAGCTGTTTTTT | CASTRPGQGNTGELFF
TRBJ2-1 | TRBD2 | TRBV5-1 | once | TGCGCCAGCAGCTCTCCGGGACTAGCGGGTGTCAATGAGCAGTTCTTC | CASSSPGLAGVNEQFF
TRBJ2-3 | TRBD2 | TRBV6-5 | once | TGTGCCAGCAGTTACCGGGGGGGAGGGGATACGCAGTATTTT | CASSYRGGGDTQYF
TRBJ2-3 | TRBD1 | TRBV5-4 | NA | TGTGCCAGCAGTAAGGACAGGGTCCTCGCAGATACGCAGTATTTT | CASSKDRVLADTQYF
TRBJ2-3 | TRBD2 | TRBV6-5 | NA | TGTGCCAGCAGGCCTAGCGGGGGGGCTCACGATACGCAGTATTTT | CASRPSGGAHDTQYF
TRBJ1-1 | NA | TRBV9 | NA | TGTGCCAGCAGCGTTGAACAGGGCGTCTACACTGAAGCTTTCTTT | CASSVEQGVYTEAFF
TRBJ2-2 | TRBD2 | TRBV29-1 | NA | TGCAGCGTCCGGAACGGGGGGGAGGCCGGGGAGCTGTTTTTT | CSVRNGGEAGELFF
TRBJ1-5 | NA | TRBV14 | NA | TGTGCCAGCAGCCAGGGCCGAAATCAGCCCCAGCATTTT | CASSQGRNQPQHF
TRBJ2-5 | NA | TRBV7-9 | NA | TGTGCCAGCAGCTTATCGGGACAAGGAGAGACCCAGTACTTC | CASSLSGQGETQYF
TRBJ2-1 | TRBD2 | TRBV27 | NA | TGTGCCAGCAGTTCCCAGCCGGGACTAGCTTACAATGAGCAGTTCTTC | CASSSQPGLAYNEQFF
TRBJ2-5 | TRBD2 | TRBV30 | NA | TGTGCCTGGAGGGGGGATGGTGGGAGGGCCCGAGAGACCCAGTACTTC | CAWRGDGGRARETQYF
TRBJ1-5 | NA | TRBV6-5 | NA | TGTGCCAGCAGTACGGACAGAAATAGCAATCAGCCCCAGCATTTT | CASSTDRNSNQPQHF
TRBJ2-3 | NA | TRBV5-1 | NA | TGCGCCAGCAGCTTAACGGACAACACAGATACGCAGTATTTT | CASSLTDNTDTQYF
TRBJ2-1 | TRBD2 | TRBV4-1 | NA | TGCGCCAGCAGCCCCTCTGAGCGGGAGCTGTATGAGCAGTTCTTC | CASSPSERELYEQFF
TRBJ2-7 | TRBD1 | TRBV7-8 | NA | TGTGCCAGCAGCTTAGAGCCGGGACAGGGGGCCTACGAGCAGTACTTC | CASSLEPGQGAYEQYF
TRBJ1-4 | NA | TRBV27 | few | TGTGCCAGCAGTTTAATGTCGGGGAGGGCTAATGAAAAACTGTTTTTT | CASSLMSGRANEKLFF
TRBJ2-3 | NA | TRBV6-5 | NA | TGTGCCAGCAGGCCTGGGGAGGATACGCAGTATTTT | CASRPGEDTQYF
TRBJ2-7 | NA | TRBV6-5 | few | TGTGCCAGCAGTTACGTAACGGGGTACGAGCAGTACTTC | CASSYVTGYEQYF
TRBJ1-2 | TRBD1 | TRBV5-4 | NA | TGTGCCAGCAGCGTGCAACAGGGGGCTCTTGGGGGCTACACCTTC | CASSVQQGALGGYTF
TRBJ1-1 | NA | TRBV27 | NA | TGTGCCAGCAGTTCTATAATCCCTACAGGCTGGAACACTGAAGCTTTCTTT | CASSSIIPTGWNTEAFF
TRBJ1-2 | NA | TRBV5-1 | NA | TGCGCCAGCAGCCAATCAGGGGAATATGGCTACACCTTC | CASSQSGEYGYTF
TRBJ1-1 | NA | TRBV28 | NA | TGTGCCAGCAGTTTAGTGAAGGGGACTGAAGCTTTCTTT | CASSLVKGTEAFF
TRBJ2-3 | TRBD2 | TRBV7-8 | NA | TGTGCCAGCAGGCCAACTAGCGGGGGAAGCACAGATACGCAGTATTTT | CASRPTSGGSTDTQYF
TRBJ2-6 | TRBD1 | TRBV6-1 | NA | TGTGCCAGCAGTGGCGGGACAGGCTCCCTCTCTGGGGCCAACGTCCTGACTTTC | CASSGGTGSLSGANVLTF
TRBJ2-7 | TRBD2 | TRBV28 | NA | TGTGCCAGCAGTCCCGGGACTAGCGGGACCTACGAGCAGTACTTC | CASSPGTSGTYEQYF
TRBJ1-5 | NA | TRBV30 | NA | TGCGCCTGGAGTGTACTCGATAGCAATCAGCCCCAGCATTTT | CAWSVLDSNQPQHF
TRBJ1-1 | NA | TRBV11-3 | NA | TGTGCCAGCAGCTTAGGTAATGGCGGAGGTGAAGCTTTCTTT | CASSLGNGGGEAFF
TRBJ2-2 | TRBD2 | TRBV5-1 | NA | TGCGCCAGCAGCCCCTTCCGGACTAGCGGGGAAAGGTCCGGGGAGCTGTTTTTT | CASSPFRTSGERSGELFF
TRBJ2-7 | TRBD2 | TRBV18 | NA | TGTGCCAGCTCACCATCCCTTTCTAGCGGTTACGAGCAGTACTTC | CASSPSLSSGYEQYF
TRBJ1-1 | NA | TRBV28 | NA | TGTGCCAGCAGTTTAGGGGGGGTCGAAGCTTTCTTT | CASSLGGVEAFF
TRBJ2-6 | TRBD1 | TRBV27 | NA | TGTGCCAGCAGTCGCGCAGAGGGGGCCTCGGGGGCCAACGTCCTGACTTTC | CASSRAEGASGANVLTF
TRBJ1-5 | NA | TRBV27 | once | TGTGCCAGCAGTTTAACAGGGTATAGCAATCAGCCCCAGCATTTT | CASSLTGYSNQPQHF
TRBJ2-7 | TRBD1 | TRBV4-1 | once | TGCGCCAGCAGCGTTGCGAGGGACAGGGCCTACGAGCAGTACTTC | CASSVARDRAYEQYF